What follows is one TCR beta chain and its context. Trimming at V came to 4 bases and at J to 16 bases, leaving 7 bases not matched to a gene. The germline V gene has CDR1 WNHNN and CDR2 SYGVQD (reference sequence). This CDR3 contains 12 residues. Libraries were prepared by immunoSEQ multiplex PCR; TCRdb keeps only in-frame clonotypes and omits some of them. The sample has 140,000 or so clones; roughly 84% are singletons. The data originate from a study of T cell responses to AZD1222 COVID-19 vaccine. The specimen comprised peripheral blood, sampled 28 days after the second AZD1222 dose. The rearrangement joins TRBV10-1 to TRBJ2-1; 10 bases map to TRBD2. The clonotype was recovered from an adult who received the AZD1222 COVID-19 vaccine. In DNA, the CDR3 is TGCGCCAGCAGTGTCGCTAGCGGGAGACTTTTCTTC. Its translation is CASSVASGRLFF.